The clone carrying this TCR beta chain showed up just a few times. Its specificity is unknown. The data were taken from a study of human T cells and chemical hapten exposure. The wider study: Patch tests applied 0.01% DPC to the upper back and were scored after 6 days. Alopecia areata, totalis or universalis was found in mostly female patients.

TCRdb re-analysed the RACE reads in MiXCR, keeping a single row per CDR3 protein. The data hold roughly 380,000 distinct CDR3 sequences, with 5.1% observed a single time. With 8 bases clipped from V and 11 bases from J, the junction kept 17 bases outside the gene matches. CDR3 size: 16 residues. The germline V gene encodes CDR1 MNHEY and CDR2 SMNVEV (reference sequence). General study findings and limits: No shift was seen in TCRs above 1 in 1000 frequency with DPC sensitization.

The time point was: pre-sensitization, week 0. Treatment defined: therapeutic diphenylcyclopropenone sensitization with weekly scalp DPC. Unfractionated whole blood was the source from which total RNA was extracted. The sequencing here drew on whole blood, taken in connection with sensitization to the hapten diphenylcyclopropenone (DPC). The chain combines TRBV27 with TRBJ1-5; 11 bases agree with TRBD1. The clonotype comes from a woman aged 45 to 65 with alopecia areata. Some clones in this sample may be carry-over from other donors' samples. The CDR3 loop is CASPRDRDRGKVAQHF. For the CDR3, the DNA is TGTGCCAGCCCCCGGGACCGGGACAGGGGGAAGGTAGCCCAGCATTTT.